These 5 T cell receptor beta chains originate from one sample sequenced in a study of blood T cell repertoires in COVID-19. Method: immunoSEQ multiplex PCR; TCRdb's copy keeps in-frame clones and lacks some. Of about 80,000 clones in the sample, roughly 88% were seen once. Sequences were obtained from peripheral blood. The receptors shown here come from a man aged 65-85 years with acute or convalescent COVID-19.

This chain connects TRBV5-1 to TRBJ1-2, with 8 bases identical to TRBD1. The J segment lost 5 bases and the V segment lost 3 bases, leaving 6 bases of the junction unmatched. This CDR3 is built from 14 residues. CDR1 and CDR2 from the germline V gene are SGHRS and YFSETQ. Written as DNA, the CDR3 is TGCGCCAGCAGCTACGGGACAGGAAAGTATGGCTACACCTTC. Amino acids: CASSYGTGKYGYTF.

The chain combines TRBV2 with TRBJ2-5; 8 nucleotides agree with TRBD2. Per germline, CDR1 SNHLY and CDR2 FYNNEI. This CDR3 is built from 15 residues. V lost 2 bases, J lost 4 bases, and 6 bases stayed unmatched. CDR3 nucleotides: TGTGCCAGCAGTGAAACTAGCGGTGTGGGAGAGACCCAGTACTTC. It is translated as CASSETSGVGETQYF.

The CDR3 DNA reads as TGCGCCAGCAGCCTAAAGGAAACTAGGTCAGGGGAGCTGTTTTTT. Translation gives CASSLKETRSGELFF. V usage is TRBV4-1 and J usage is TRBJ2-2; weak D call: TRBD2 (5 bases). Trimming pared 4 bases from V and 8 bases from J, leaving 17 bases between. This CDR3 region has 15 residues. Germline loops: CDR1 MGHRA, CDR2 YSYEKL.

The chain joins TRBV28 to TRBJ2-7; tentatively, D is TRBD2 (7 bases). Germline assignment: CDR1 MDHEN and CDR2 SYDVKM. This CDR3 comprises 15 residues. V lost 3 bases, J lost 1 base, and 13 bases lay in between. This chain's CDR3 is CASSFGGLISYEQYF. CDR3 nucleotides: TGTGCCAGCAGTTTCGGGGGGCTAATATCCTACGAGCAGTACTTC.

This clone was seen once. V is TRBV15 and J is TRBJ2-1, with 7 bases matching TRBD2. V trimming: 0 bases; J trimming: 9 bases; junction bases outside the gene matches: 14. Per the germline V gene, CDR1 is LNHNV and CDR2 is YYDKDF (reference sequence). This CDR3 spans 17 amino acids. The CDR3 DNA follows: TGTGCCACCAGCAGAGAAGGCACGGGAGGACTGCGGGGTGAGCAGTTCTTC. The encoded protein is CATSREGTGGLRGEQFF.